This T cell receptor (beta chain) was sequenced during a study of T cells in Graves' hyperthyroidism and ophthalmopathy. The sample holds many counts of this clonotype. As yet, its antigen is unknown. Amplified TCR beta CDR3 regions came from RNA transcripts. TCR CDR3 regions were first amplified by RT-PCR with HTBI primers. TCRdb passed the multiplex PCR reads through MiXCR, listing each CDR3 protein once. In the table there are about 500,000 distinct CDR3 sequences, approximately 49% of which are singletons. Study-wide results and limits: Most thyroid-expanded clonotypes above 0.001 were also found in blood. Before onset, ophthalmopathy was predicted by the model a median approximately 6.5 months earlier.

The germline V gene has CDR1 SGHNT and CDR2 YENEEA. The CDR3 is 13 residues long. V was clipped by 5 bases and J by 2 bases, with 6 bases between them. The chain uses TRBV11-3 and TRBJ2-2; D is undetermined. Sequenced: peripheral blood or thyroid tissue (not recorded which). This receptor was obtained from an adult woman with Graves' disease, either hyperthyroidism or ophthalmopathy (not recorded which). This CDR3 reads CASSPINTGELFF. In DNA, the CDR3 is TGTGCCAGCAGCCCGATAAACACCGGGGAGCTGTTTTTT.